This passage covers 15 T cell receptor beta chains from one sample sequenced in a study of CD8+ T cells in alopecia areata. Treatment noted: oral pan-JAK inhibitor, 5-10 mg twice daily. RNA was extracted and reverse transcribed into cDNA as the sequencing template. The protocol was immunoSEQ multiplex PCR, while the TCRdb copy is restricted to in-frame clones and leaves out a portion. The sample includes some 180,000 clones, approximately 50% of them seen just once. Sequencing used CD8+ T cells sorted from blood, obtained between weeks 51 and 54, from a patient treated with tofacitinib. These receptors were obtained from a human donor with alopecia areata.

The chain employs TRBV5-6 and TRBJ2-1; D call uncertain. Germline V gene lookup returns CDR1 SGHDT and CDR2 YYEEEE. The CDR3 sequence is 11 residues long. V lost 2 bases, J lost 5 bases, and 2 bases lay in between. The CDR3 DNA sequence: TGTGCCAGCAGCTTAAACAATGAGCAGTTCTTC. Encoded protein: CASSLNNEQFF.

In DNA, the CDR3 is TGCAGTGCCCAACAGGGGATTGAAGCTTTCTTT. Its translation: CSAQQGIEAFF. The chain uses TRBV20-1 and TRBJ1-1, with 7 bases aligning to TRBD1. Trimming cost V 6 bases and J 7 bases; bases outside gene matches: 5. This CDR3 is built from 11 residues. Germline V gene sequence: CDR1 DFQATT, CDR2 SNEGSKA (reference sequence).

This clone has more than one count but fewer than ten. The V and J genes are TRBV9 and TRBJ2-7; D may match TRBD1 or TRBD2 (7 bases each). Trimming took 6 bases from V and 3 from J, leaving 19 bases between them. There are 15 residues in the CDR3. In germline, CDR1 is SGDLS, CDR2 YYNGEE. CDR3 protein: CASTRGEGPYYEQYF. In DNA, the CDR3 is TGTGCCAGCACCAGGGGGGAGGGGCCCTACTACGAGCAGTACTTC.

V and J are TRBV4-3 and TRBJ2-3; TRBD2 matches 11 bases. V lost 0 bases to trimming and J lost 2 bases; unmatched junction nucleotides: 7. Germline V gene sequence: CDR1 LGHNA, CDR2 YSLEER. There are 18 residues in the CDR3. The CDR3 loop is CASSQDSLAGGITDTQYF. The CDR3 coding sequence is TGCGCCAGCAGCCAAGATAGCCTAGCGGGGGGAATCACAGATACGCAGTATTTT.

V is TRBV5-1 and J is TRBJ2-1, with a tentative D call TRBD1 (5 bases). V was clipped by 4 bases and J by 8 bases, with 16 bases between them. CDR3 length: 14 amino acids. CDR1 SGHRS and CDR2 YFSETQ come from the germline V gene. The CDR3 DNA reads TGCGCCAGCAGCCCTGGGTTGACAGTAGATGAGCAGTTCTTC. Translating it yields CASSPGLTVDEQFF.

The CDR3 loop reads CASSFGSSEAFF. The CDR3 region has the DNA TGTGCCAGCAGCTTCGGTAGTTCTGAAGCTTTCTTT. V and J are TRBV11-2 and TRBJ1-1; D unresolved. The CDR3 has 12 residues. Per the germline V gene, CDR1 is SGHAT and CDR2 is FQNNGV. With 3 bases removed from V and 6 bases from J, the gap between germline ends came to 8 bases.

The chain uses TRBV5-1 and TRBJ1-1; D unclear. V lost 2 bases to trimming and J lost 8 bases, with 16 bases between them. Germline CDR1 and CDR2: SGHRS and YFSETQ. The CDR3 sequence is 14 residues long. The CDR3 protein is CASSFSPGAAEAFF. In DNA form, the CDR3 reads TGCGCCAGCAGCTTCAGTCCAGGTGCGGCCGAAGCTTTCTTT.

The V and J genes are TRBV25-1 and TRBJ2-7, with D possibly being TRBD2 (5 bases). Trimming cost V 2 bases and J 5 bases, with 10 bases left between them. Germline V gene sequence: CDR1 MGHDK, CDR2 SYGVNS. This CDR3 spans 13 amino acids. The CDR3 nucleotides read TGTGCCAGCAGTGAAGAATCCGGGAACGAGCAGTACTTC. Translating it yields CASSEESGNEQYF.

This clone was counted only a few times. This rearrangement joins TRBV29-1 to TRBJ2-5, with 9 bases matching TRBD1. The V segment lost 5 bases and the J segment 3 bases; nucleotides outside the gene matches: 1. CDR3 size: 12 residues. Germline loops: CDR1 SQVTM, CDR2 ANQGSEA. CDR3 coding DNA: TGCAGCGTTCGGACAGGGGAAGAGACCCAGTACTTC. It specifies CSVRTGEETQYF.

CDR3 coding DNA: TGTGCCTGGGACAGGGATAATTCACCCCTCCACTTT. Translation: CAWDRDNSPLHF. The chain recombines TRBV30 with TRBJ1-6; 7 nucleotides match TRBD1. CDR3 length equals 12 residues. The trim removed 5 bases at V and 5 bases at J, leaving 0 bases unmatched. The germline V gene has CDR1 GTSNPN and CDR2 SVGIG (reference sequence).

This clone was seen a handful of times. The rearrangement links TRBV7-9 to TRBJ2-2; no firm D call. V was clipped by 5 bases and J by 1 base, with 5 bases between them. There are 13 residues in the CDR3. Germline CDR1 and CDR2: SEHNR and FQNEAQ (reference sequence). CDR3 DNA sequence: TGTGCCAGCAGCCCGGAGAACACCGGGGAGCTGTTTTTT. Its translation is CASSPENTGELFF.

The rearrangement uses TRBV4-1 and TRBJ2-6; 12 bases are shared with TRBD1. V gave up 4 bases and J gave up 1 base; unmatched junction bases: 2. CDR3 length equals 17 residues. Germline V CDR1 and CDR2: MGHRA, YSYEKL. Here the CDR3 DNA reads TGCGCCAGCAGCCCGGGACAGGGGGCTTCTGGGGCCAACGTCCTGACTTTC. It encodes CASSPGQGASGANVLTF.

The chain combines TRBV4-3 with TRBJ1-2; tentative D call: TRBD1 (6 bases). V lost 4 bases and J 0 bases, leaving 18 bases between the germline ends. The CDR3 is 17 amino acids. CDR1 and CDR2 from the germline V gene are LGHNA and YSLEER. CDR3 sequence (DNA): TGCGCCAGCAGCCCTGGAGGGGGGACTCGGGCTAACTATGGCTACACCTTC. Its protein is CASSPGGGTRANYGYTF.

The chain carries TRBV25-1 and TRBJ1-1; D is possibly TRBD1 (6 bases). This CDR3 region has 11 residues. In germline, CDR1 is MGHDK, CDR2 SYGVNS. Deletions cut 4 bases from V and 9 bases from J, with 9 bases between. As DNA, the CDR3 is TGTGCCAGCAGTGGGGGGCCTCAAGCTTTCTTT. It translates to CASSGGPQAFF.

The chain links TRBV7-9 to TRBJ2-7; perhaps TRBD1 as D (6 bases). The CDR3 has 16 amino acids. Trimming stripped 2 bases from V and 1 base from J, with 15 bases between. CDR1 is SEHNR, CDR2 FQNEAQ, per germline (reference sequence). The CDR3 is CASSLPGQGPSYEQYF. Here the CDR3 DNA reads TGTGCCAGCAGCTTACCGGGACAAGGGCCATCCTACGAGCAGTACTTC.